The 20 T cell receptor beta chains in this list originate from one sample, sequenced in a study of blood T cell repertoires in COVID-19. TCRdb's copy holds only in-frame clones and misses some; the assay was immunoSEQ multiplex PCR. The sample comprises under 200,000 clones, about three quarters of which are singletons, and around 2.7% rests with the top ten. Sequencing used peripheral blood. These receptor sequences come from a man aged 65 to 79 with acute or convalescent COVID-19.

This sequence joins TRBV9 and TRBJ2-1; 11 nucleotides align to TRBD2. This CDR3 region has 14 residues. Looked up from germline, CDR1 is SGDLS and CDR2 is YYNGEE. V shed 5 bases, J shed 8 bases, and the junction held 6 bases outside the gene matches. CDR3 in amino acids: CASSTSGRGDEQFF. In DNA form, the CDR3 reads TGTGCCAGCAGTACTAGCGGGAGAGGGGATGAGCAGTTCTTC.

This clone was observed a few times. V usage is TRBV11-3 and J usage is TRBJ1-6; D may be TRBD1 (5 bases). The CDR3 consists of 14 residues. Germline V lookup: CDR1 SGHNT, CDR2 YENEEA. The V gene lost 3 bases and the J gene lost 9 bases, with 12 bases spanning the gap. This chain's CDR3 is CASSLGGAASPLHF. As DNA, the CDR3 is TGTGCCAGCAGCTTGGGAGGGGCGGCTTCACCCCTCCACTTT.

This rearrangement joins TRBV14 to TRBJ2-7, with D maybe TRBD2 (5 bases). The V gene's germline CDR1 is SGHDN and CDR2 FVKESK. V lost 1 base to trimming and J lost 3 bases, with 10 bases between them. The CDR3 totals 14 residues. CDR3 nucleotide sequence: TGTGCCAGCAGCCAAGGCCAACTAGACTACGAGCAGTACTTC. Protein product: CASSQGQLDYEQYF.

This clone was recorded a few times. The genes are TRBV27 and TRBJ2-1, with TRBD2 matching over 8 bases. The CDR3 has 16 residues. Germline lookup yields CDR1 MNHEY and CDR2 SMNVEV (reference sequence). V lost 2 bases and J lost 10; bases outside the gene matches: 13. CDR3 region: CASSLNGLAVTGEQFF. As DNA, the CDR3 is TGTGCCAGCAGTTTAAACGGACTAGCCGTCACGGGGGAGCAGTTCTTC.

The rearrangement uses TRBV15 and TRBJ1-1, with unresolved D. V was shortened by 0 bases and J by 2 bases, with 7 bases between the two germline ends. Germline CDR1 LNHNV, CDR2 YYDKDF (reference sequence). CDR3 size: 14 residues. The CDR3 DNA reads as TGTGCCACCAGCAGAGACAGAATCAACACTGAAGCTTTCTTT. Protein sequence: CATSRDRINTEAFF.

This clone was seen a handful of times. This CDR3 is CASSLPSGSVGTQYF. The CDR3 bases are TGTGCCAGCAGTTTACCTAGCGGGAGTGTAGGGACCCAGTACTTC. The genes are TRBV28 and TRBJ2-5; TRBD2 matches at 10 bases. Germline V gene data show CDR1 as MDHEN and CDR2 as SYDVKM. The J segment lost 7 bases and the V segment lost 2 bases, leaving 7 bases of the junction unmatched. This CDR3 has 15 amino acids.

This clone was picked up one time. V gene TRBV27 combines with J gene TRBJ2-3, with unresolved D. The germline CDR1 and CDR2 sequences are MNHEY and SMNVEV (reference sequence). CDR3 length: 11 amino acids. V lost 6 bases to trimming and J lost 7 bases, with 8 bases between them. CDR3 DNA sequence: TGTGCCAGCAGGGTGCAGAATACGCAGTATTTT. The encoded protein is CASRVQNTQYF.

The CDR3 reads CASSFRGGDFEQFF. The DNA for the CDR3 is TGCGCCAGCAGCTTCAGGGGAGGGGACTTTGAGCAGTTCTTC. The chain employs TRBV5-1 and TRBJ2-1; D may be TRBD2 (7 bases). The CDR3 runs to 14 residues. CDR1 and CDR2 (germline): SGHRS, YFSETQ. Trimming removed 2 bases from V and 9 bases from J, with 15 bases in between.

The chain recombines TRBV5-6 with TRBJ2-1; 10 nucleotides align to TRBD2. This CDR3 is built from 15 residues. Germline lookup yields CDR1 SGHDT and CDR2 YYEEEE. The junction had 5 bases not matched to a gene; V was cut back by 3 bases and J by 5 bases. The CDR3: CASSSLAGLNNEQFF. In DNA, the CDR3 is TGTGCCAGCAGCTCACTAGCGGGATTAAACAATGAGCAGTTCTTC.

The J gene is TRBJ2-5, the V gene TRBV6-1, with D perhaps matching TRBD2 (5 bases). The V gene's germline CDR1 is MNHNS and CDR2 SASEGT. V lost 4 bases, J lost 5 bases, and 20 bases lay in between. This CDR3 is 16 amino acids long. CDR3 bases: TGTGCCAGCAGTGCCCAAAGCCCGGGATCATTTGAGACCCAGTACTTC. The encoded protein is CASSAQSPGSFETQYF.

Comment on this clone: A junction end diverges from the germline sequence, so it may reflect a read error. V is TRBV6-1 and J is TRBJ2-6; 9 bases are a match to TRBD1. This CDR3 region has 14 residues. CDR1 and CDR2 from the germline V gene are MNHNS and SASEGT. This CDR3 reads CASSARQGGNVLTF. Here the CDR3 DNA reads TGTGCCAGCAGTGCACGACAGGGGGGCAACGTCCTGACTTTC.

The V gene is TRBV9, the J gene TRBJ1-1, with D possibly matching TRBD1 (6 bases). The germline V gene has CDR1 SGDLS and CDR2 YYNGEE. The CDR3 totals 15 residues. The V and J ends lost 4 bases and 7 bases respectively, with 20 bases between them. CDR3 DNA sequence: TGTGCCAGCAGCCCACGTTTAGGGGGATCATTTGAAGCTTTCTTT. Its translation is CASSPRLGGSFEAFF.

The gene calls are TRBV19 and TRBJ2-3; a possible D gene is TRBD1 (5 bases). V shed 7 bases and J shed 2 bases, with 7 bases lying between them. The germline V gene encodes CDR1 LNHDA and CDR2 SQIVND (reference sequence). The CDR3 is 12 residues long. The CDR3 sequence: CASKDTTDTQYF. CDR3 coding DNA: TGTGCCAGTAAGGACACCACAGATACGCAGTATTTT.

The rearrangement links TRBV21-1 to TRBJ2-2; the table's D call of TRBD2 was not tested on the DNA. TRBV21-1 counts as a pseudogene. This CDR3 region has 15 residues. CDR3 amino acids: CASRFGTSGTGELFF. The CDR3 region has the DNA TGTGCCAGCCGTTTTGGGACTAGCGGCACCGGGGAGCTGTTTTTT.

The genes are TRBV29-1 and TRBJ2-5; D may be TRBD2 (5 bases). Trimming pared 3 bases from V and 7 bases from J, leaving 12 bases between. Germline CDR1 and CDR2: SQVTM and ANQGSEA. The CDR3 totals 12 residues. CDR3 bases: TGCAGCGTTGAGGGCCTAGGAGGGACCCAGTACTTC. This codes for CSVEGLGGTQYF.

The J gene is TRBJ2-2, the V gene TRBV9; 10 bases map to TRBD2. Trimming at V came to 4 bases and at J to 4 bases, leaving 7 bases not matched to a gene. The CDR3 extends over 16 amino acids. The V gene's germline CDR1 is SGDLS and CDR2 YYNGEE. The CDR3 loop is CASSPHSGGSTGELFF. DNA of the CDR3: TGTGCCAGCAGCCCCCATAGCGGGGGGAGCACCGGGGAGCTGTTTTTT.

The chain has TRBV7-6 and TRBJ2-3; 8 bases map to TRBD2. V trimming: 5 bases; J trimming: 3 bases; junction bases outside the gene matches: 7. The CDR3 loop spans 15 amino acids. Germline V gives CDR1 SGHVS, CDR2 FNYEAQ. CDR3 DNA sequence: TGTGCCAGCAGCGCATCCAGCGGGAGAACAGATACGCAGTATTTT. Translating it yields CASSASSGRTDTQYF.

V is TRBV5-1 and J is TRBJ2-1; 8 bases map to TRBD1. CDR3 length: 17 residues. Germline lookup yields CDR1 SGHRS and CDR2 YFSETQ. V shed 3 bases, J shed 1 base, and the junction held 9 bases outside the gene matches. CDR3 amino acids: CASSSRRQGPSYNEQFF. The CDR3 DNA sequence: TGCGCCAGCAGCTCCCGCCGACAGGGGCCTTCCTACAATGAGCAGTTCTTC. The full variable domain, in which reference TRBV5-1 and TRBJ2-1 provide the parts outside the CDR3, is KAGVTQTPRYLIKTRGQQVTLSCSPISGHRSVSWYQQTPGQGLQFLFEYFSETQRNKGNFPGRFSGRQFSNSRSEMNVSTLELGDSALYLCASSSRRQGPSYNEQFFGPGTRLTVL.

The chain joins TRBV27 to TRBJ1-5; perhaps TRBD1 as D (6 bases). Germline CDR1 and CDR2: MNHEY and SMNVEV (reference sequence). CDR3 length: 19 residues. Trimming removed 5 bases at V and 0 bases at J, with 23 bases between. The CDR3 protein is CASSPWAGAEGYSNQPQHF. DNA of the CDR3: TGTGCCAGCAGTCCCTGGGCAGGGGCAGAGGGGTATAGCAATCAGCCCCAGCATTTT.

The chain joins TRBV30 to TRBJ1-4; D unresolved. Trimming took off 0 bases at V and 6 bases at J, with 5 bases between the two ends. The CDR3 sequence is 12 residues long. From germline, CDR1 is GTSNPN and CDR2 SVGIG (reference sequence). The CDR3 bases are TGTGCCTGGAGTGTTAGCGATGAAAAACTGTTTTTT. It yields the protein CAWSVSDEKLFF. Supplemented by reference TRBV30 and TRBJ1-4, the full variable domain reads SQTIHQWPATLVQPVGSPLSLECTVEGTSNPNLYWYRQAAGRGLQLLFYSVGIGQISSEVPQNLSASRPQDRQFILSSKKLLLSDSGFYLCAWSVSDEKLFFGSGTQLSVL.